Here is one T cell receptor beta chain with its context. Its antigen is currently unknown. The junction shows a germline mismatch at one end, possibly a read error. Autoimmune disease history or systemic immunosuppression was exclusionary. The CDR3 runs 15 residues. Germline CDR1 reads ENHRY; CDR2 reads SYGVKD. This table comes from immunoSEQ multiplex PCR, and its TCRdb copy is limited to in-frame clones, with some not included. This repertoire shows 55,000 to 90,000 clones, around 88% found once; its top ten account for under 1%. The data originate from a study of OX40 agonist ivuxolimab in advanced cancers. Findings and limits, study-wide: Patients with a partial response at 0.1-3.0 mg/kg had among the lowest clonal expansion.

The sample here was CD4+ or CD8+ T cells sorted from blood, taken in a trial of the OX40 agonist ivuxolimab. This TCR was sampled from an adult with an advanced solid tumor such as melanoma, head and neck, liver or kidney cancer. The chain has TRBV10-3 and TRBJ2-7; 7 bases map to TRBD1. The CDR3 region has the DNA TGTGCCAGCAGTTACTCGAGGGGGACAGATCAAAAGCAGTACTTC. It codes for CASSYSRGTDQKQYF.